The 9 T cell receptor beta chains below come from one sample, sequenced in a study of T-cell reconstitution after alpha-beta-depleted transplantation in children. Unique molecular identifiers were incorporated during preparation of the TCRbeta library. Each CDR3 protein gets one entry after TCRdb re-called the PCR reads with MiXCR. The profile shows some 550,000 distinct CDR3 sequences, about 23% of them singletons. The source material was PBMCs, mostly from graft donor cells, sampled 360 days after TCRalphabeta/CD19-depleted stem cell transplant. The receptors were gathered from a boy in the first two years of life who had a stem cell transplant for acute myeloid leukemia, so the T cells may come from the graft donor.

The CDR3 region is CATRGTGANVLTF. The CDR3 DNA reads TGTGCCACCAGGGGTACTGGGGCCAACGTCCTGACTTTC. V gene TRBV15 combines with J gene TRBJ2-6; no clear D. CDR1 LNHNV and CDR2 YYDKDF come from the germline V gene (reference sequence). The CDR3 loop spans 13 amino acids. V was clipped by 6 bases and J by 2 bases, with 5 bases between them.

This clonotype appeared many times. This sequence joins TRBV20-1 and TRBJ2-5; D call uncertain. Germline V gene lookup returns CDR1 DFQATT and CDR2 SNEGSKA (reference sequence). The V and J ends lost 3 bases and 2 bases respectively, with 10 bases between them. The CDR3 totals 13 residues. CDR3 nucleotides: TGCAGTGCTAGTACGGGCCTACAAGAGACCCAGTACTTC. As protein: CSASTGLQETQYF.

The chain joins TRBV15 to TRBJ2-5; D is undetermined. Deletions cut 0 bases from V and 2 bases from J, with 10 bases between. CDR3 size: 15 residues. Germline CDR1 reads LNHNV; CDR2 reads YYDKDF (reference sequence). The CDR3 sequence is CATSRDHVGQETQYF. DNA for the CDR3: TGTGCCACCAGCAGAGATCACGTCGGGCAAGAGACCCAGTACTTC.

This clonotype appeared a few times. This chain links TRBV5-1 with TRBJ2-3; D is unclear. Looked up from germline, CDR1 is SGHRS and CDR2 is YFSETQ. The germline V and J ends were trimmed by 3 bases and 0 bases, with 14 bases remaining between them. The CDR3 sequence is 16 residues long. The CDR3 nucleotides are TGCGCCAGCAGCTCTGGAGACGTAACTAGCACAGATACGCAGTATTTT. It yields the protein CASSSGDVTSTDTQYF.

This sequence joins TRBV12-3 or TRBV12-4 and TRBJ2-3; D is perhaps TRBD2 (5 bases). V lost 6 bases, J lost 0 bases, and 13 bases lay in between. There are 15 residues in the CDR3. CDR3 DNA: TGTGCCAGCAGCGCGGAGGCGACTAGCACAGATACGCAGTATTTT. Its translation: CASSAEATSTDTQYF.

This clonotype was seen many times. CDR3 nucleotides: TGTGCCACCAGCAGAGATAGACAGGGAAGTGAAAAACTGTTTTTT. It translates to CATSRDRQGSEKLFF. The chain links TRBV15 to TRBJ1-4; the match to TRBD1 covers 7 bases. Looked up from germline, CDR1 is LNHNV and CDR2 is YYDKDF (reference sequence). This CDR3 spans 15 amino acids. V dropped 0 bases and J dropped 7; count of bases not matched to a gene: 5.

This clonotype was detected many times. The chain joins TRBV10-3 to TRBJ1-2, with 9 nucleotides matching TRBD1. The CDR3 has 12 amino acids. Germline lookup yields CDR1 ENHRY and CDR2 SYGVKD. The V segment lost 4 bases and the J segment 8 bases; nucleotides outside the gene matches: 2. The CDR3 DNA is TGTGCCATCAGTGTGGGACAGGGAGGCTACACCTTC. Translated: CAISVGQGGYTF.

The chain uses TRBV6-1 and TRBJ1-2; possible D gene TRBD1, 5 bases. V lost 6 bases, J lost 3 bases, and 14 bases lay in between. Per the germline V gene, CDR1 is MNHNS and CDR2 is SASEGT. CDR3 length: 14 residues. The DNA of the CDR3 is TGTGCCAGCAGCCCACTGATGGGGGACTATGGCTACACCTTC. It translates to CASSPLMGDYGYTF.

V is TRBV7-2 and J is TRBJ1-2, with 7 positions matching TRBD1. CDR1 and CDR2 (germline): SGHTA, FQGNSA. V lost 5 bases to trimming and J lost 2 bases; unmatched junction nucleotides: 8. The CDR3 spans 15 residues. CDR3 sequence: CASSPRGGGNYGYTF. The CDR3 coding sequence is TGTGCCAGCAGCCCCCGGGGAGGGGGCAACTATGGCTACACCTTC. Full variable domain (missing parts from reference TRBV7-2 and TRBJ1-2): GAGVSQSPSNKVTEKGKDVELRCDPISGHTALYWYRQSLGQGLEFLIYFQGNSAPDKSGLPSDRFSAERTGGSVSTLTIQRTQQEDSAVYLCASSPRGGGNYGYTFGSGTRLTVV.